A single sample gave rise to the 11 T cell receptor beta chains below, sequenced in a study of T cell repertoires in cytomegalovirus infection. Each CDR3 protein is one row after TCRdb ran MiXCR on the reads. The repertoire includes roughly 310,000 distinct CDR3 sequences, 25% to 35% of them detected once, and approximately 20% sits in the top ten. No antigens are known for them. This sample comprised cultured PBMCs, obtained from culture after CMV antigen stimulation. These receptors were collected from a human donor in good health (CMV status not recorded). Some clones in this sample may be carry-over from other donors' samples.

This chain links TRBV6-6 with TRBJ1-1; D may be TRBD1 (6 bases). This CDR3 region has 14 residues. Between the trimmed V and J ends, which lost 5 bases and 4 bases, there was a span of 14 bases. The germline V gene encodes CDR1 MNHNY and CDR2 SVGAGI (reference sequence). The CDR3 DNA reads TGTGCCAGCAGTGCCGGGGGGGGGCCCACTGAAGCTTTCTTT. Amino acid sequence: CASSAGGGPTEAFF.

The chain carries TRBV28 and TRBJ2-1; no definite D call. Germline values: CDR1 MDHEN, CDR2 SYDVKM. The length of the CDR3 is 14 residues. The V gene lost 7 bases and the J gene lost 8 bases, with 18 bases spanning the gap. The CDR3 nucleotides are TGTGCCAGCACCCGACTGGGGTTTTGGGATGAGCAGTTCTTC. Translated: CASTRLGFWDEQFF.

This clonotype was observed once. The chain joins TRBV2 to TRBJ2-3, with 7 positions matching TRBD2. The CDR3 has 16 amino acids. The germline CDR1 and CDR2 sequences are SNHLY and FYNNEI. The V gene end was trimmed by 6 bases and the J gene end by 2 bases; junction bases not matched to a gene: 11. CDR3 residues: CASRGGTGGNTDTQYF. Written as DNA, the CDR3 is TGTGCCAGCAGAGGTGGAACGGGGGGAAACACAGATACGCAGTATTTT.

This rearrangement joins TRBV11-2 to TRBJ2-3, with D perhaps TRBD2 (6 bases). Per the germline V gene, CDR1 is SGHAT and CDR2 is FQNNGV. V lost 6 bases to trimming and J lost 3 bases, with 19 bases between them. The CDR3 is made up of 16 amino acids. The CDR3 DNA follows: TGTGCCAGCAGTCTGAGCGGGCATGGAGAGACAGATACGCAGTATTTT. Translation: CASSLSGHGETDTQYF.

The chain is built from TRBV7-4 and TRBJ1-6; D unclear. The CDR3 is made up of 12 amino acids. Looked up from germline, CDR1 is SGHVT and CDR2 is SQSDAQ. Trimming removed 4 bases at V and 7 bases at J, with 5 bases between. CDR3 bases: TGTGCCAGCAGCTCCGAGAATTCACCCCTCCACTTT. Translating gives CASSSENSPLHF.

V and J are TRBV15 and TRBJ2-3; TRBD1 matches at 7 bases. V lost 0 bases and J lost 1; bases outside the gene matches: 1. CDR1 and CDR2 from the germline V gene are LNHNV and YYDKDF (reference sequence). The length of the CDR3 is 15 residues. Written as DNA, the CDR3 is TGTGCCACCAGCAGAGACGGACAGGGCACAGATACGCAGTATTTT. Residues: CATSRDGQGTDTQYF.

CDR3 in DNA: TGTGCCAGCAGCTCGGGACTAGCGGGGGGCCGTTACAATGAGCAGTTCTTC. It translates to CASSSGLAGGRYNEQFF. This chain joins TRBV11-2 and TRBJ2-1; 15 nucleotides align to TRBD2. Germline V gene sequence: CDR1 SGHAT, CDR2 FQNNGV. The CDR3 is 17 amino acids. V was pared by 4 bases and J by 4 bases, with 5 bases of the junction left unmatched.

The gene calls are TRBV27 and TRBJ2-1; no firm D call. CDR1 is MNHEY and CDR2 is SMNVEV in the germline V gene (reference sequence). The CDR3 extends over 12 amino acids. V lost 5 bases and J lost 10, with 12 bases in between. The CDR3 loop reads CASSGMGREQFF. The CDR3 DNA reads TGTGCCAGCAGTGGGATGGGCAGGGAGCAGTTCTTC.

This clonotype was observed a handful of times. The chain has TRBV27 and TRBJ2-7; 11 bases agree with TRBD1. CDR3 length: 13 residues. V trimming: 6 bases; J trimming: 9 bases; junction bases outside the gene matches: 7. Germline V gives CDR1 MNHEY, CDR2 SMNVEV (reference sequence). The CDR3 DNA is TGTGCCAGCAGCTACGGACAGGGGGCAGGGCAGTACTTC. This gives the protein CASSYGQGAGQYF.

This clonotype has more than one count but fewer than ten. V usage is TRBV12-3 or TRBV12-4 and J usage is TRBJ1-5, with unresolved D. V gave up 3 bases and J gave up 3 bases, with 12 bases separating them. The CDR3 loop spans 15 amino acids. The CDR3 reads CASSFGGGNNQPQHF. In nucleotides, the CDR3 is TGTGCCAGCAGTTTCGGTGGAGGGAACAATCAGCCCCAGCATTTT.

The rearrangement uses TRBV19 and TRBJ1-5, with D perhaps TRBD1 (5 bases). CDR1 and CDR2 (germline): LNHDA, SQIVND (reference sequence). This CDR3 has 15 residues. V was cut by 4 bases and J by 5 bases, with 15 bases left in between. CDR3: CASSSQAGRHQPQHF. For the CDR3, the DNA is TGTGCCAGTAGTAGCCAAGCAGGGCGGCATCAGCCCCAGCATTTT.